This record looks at one TCR beta chain sequence and its context. Its antigen is currently unknown. This entry belongs to a study of cytomegalovirus exposure and HLA in healthy donors. Study-level findings and limits: The study designated 150 to 200 TCR beta chains cytomegalovirus-associated. First-cohort TCR clusters tended to co-occur in the roughly 130 validation repertoires, a later analysis found.

The CDR3 runs 15 residues. V lost 9 bases and J lost 6, with 23 bases in between. CDR1 and CDR2 (germline): LNHDA, SQIVND (reference sequence). The assay was immunoSEQ multiplex PCR, and TCRdb's table has in-frame clones only and misses some. The table includes approximately 100,000 clones, roughly 87% detected once. The sample was PBMCs. This chain links TRBV19 with TRBJ1-1; D call uncertain. This TCR was sampled from a woman aged 25-40 years in good health and CMV-seronegative. CDR3 in amino acids: CASKEAGRGVPEAFF. In nucleotides, the CDR3 is TGTGCCAGCAAAGAGGCCGGGAGAGGAGTACCTGAAGCTTTCTTT.